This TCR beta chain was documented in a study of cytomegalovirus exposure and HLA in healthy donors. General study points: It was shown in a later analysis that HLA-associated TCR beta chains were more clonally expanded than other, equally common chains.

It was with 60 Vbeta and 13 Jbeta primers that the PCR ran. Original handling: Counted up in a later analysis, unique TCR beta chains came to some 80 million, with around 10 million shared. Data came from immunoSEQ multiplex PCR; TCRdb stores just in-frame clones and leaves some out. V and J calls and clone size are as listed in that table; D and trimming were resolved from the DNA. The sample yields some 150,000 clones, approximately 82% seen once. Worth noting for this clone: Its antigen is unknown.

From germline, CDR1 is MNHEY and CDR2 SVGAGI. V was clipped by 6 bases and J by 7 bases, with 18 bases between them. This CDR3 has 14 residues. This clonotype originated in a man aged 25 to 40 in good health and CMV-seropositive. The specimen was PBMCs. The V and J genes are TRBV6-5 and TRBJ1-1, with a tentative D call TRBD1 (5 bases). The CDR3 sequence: CASSPGRQGNEAFF. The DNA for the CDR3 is TGTGCCAGCAGCCCCGGTCGGCAGGGTAATGAAGCTTTCTTT.